This TCR beta chain was sequenced during a study of spatial heterogeneity in lung cancer. In the study overall: In raw reads, more than 8.5 appearances on average were recorded for each unique TCR and UMI combination.

TCRdb re-analysed the 5' RACE reads in MiXCR, keeping a single row per CDR3 protein. Among about 7,900 distinct CDR3 sequences listed, about 7% were seen once. CDR1 and CDR2 (germline): KGHSH, LQKENI. V lost 2 bases and J lost 4, with 8 bases in between. CDR3 length equals 13 residues. This clonotype was counted ten times or more. No antigen is known for it. Time point noted: sample taken at primary tumor resection. Unsorted tumor, nontumor lung tissue or cryopreserved PBMC supplied the whole RNA. Study-wide results and limits: Ubiquitous and regional expanded TCR counts correlated with ubiquitous and regional nonsynonymous mutations, respectively. In tumors, expanded intratumoral alpha and beta TCR counts tracked mutation counts.

The sequenced sample was lung tumor tissue, obtained at surgery. This sequence joins TRBV18 and TRBJ1-2; D remains unclear. The clonotype comes from a female donor with early-stage non-small cell lung cancer. DNA of the CDR3: TGTGCCAGCTCACCAGAGGGAGGCTATGGCTACACCTTC. Residues: CASSPEGGYGYTF.